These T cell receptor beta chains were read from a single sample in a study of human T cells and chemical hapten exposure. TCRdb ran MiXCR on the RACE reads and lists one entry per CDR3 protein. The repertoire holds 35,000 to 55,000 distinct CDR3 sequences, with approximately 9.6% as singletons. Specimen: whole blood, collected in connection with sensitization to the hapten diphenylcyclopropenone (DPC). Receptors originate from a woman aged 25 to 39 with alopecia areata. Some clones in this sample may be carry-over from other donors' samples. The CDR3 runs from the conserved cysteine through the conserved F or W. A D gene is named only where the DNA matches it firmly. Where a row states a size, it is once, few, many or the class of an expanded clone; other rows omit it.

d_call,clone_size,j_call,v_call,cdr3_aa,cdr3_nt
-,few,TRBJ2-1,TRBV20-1,CSAPLQGEDEQFF,TGCAGTGCTCCCCTCCAGGGAGAGGATGAGCAGTTCTTC
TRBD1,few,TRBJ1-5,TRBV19,CASITQGSNQPQHF,TGTGCCAGTATCACACAGGGGTCTAATCAGCCCCAGCATTTT
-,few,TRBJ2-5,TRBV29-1,CSVERHPEETQYF,TGCAGCGTTGAACGACATCCCGAAGAGACCCAGTACTTC
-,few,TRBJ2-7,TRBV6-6,CASSSTTGSHEQYF,TGTGCCAGCAGTTCGACGACAGGATCCCACGAGCAGTACTTC
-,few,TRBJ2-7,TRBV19,CASSPGRSYEQYF,TGTGCTTCATCCCCGGGCCGCTCCTACGAGCAGTACTTC
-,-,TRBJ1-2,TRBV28,CASRQLRGVYGYTF,TGTGCCAGCAGGCAACTACGCGGTGTCTATGGCTACACCTTC
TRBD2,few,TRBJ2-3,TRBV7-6,CASSSRLAGENTDTQYF,TGTGCCAGCAGCTCCAGACTAGCGGGGGAGAACACAGATACGCAGTATTTT
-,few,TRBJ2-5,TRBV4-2,CASSPGLGMGETQYF,TGTGCCAGCAGCCCCGGACTGGGAATGGGGGAGACCCAGTACTTC
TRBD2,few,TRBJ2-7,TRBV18,CASSAGGESSYEQYF,TGTGCCAGCTCTGCGGGGGGGGAGAGCTCCTACGAGCAGTACTTC
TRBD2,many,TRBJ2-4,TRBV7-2,CASSITSGVAKNIQYF,TGTGCCAGCAGCATCACTAGCGGGGTAGCCAAAAACATTCAGTACTTC
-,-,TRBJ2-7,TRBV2,CASSEGPVRQTYEQYF,TGTGCCAGCAGTGAAGGGCCGGTACGCCAAACCTACGAGCAGTACTTC
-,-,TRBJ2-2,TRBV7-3,CASSFGGRNTGELFF,TGTGCCAGCAGCTTTGGGGGCCGGAACACCGGGGAGCTGTTTTTT
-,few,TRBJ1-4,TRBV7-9,CASSPPAERNEKLFF,TGTGCCAGCAGCCCGCCGGCAGAGAGGAATGAAAAACTGTTTTTT
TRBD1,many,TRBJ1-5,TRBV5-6,CASSLASTGEHQPQHF,TGTGCCAGCAGCTTGGCCTCGACAGGGGAACATCAGCCCCAGCATTTT
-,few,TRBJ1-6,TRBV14,CASSYRATIYNSPLHF,TGTGCCAGCAGCTACCGGGCCACTATCTATAATTCACCCCTCCACTTT
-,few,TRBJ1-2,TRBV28,CASRLSGGAGGYTF,TGTGCCAGCAGATTAAGCGGAGGTGCCGGTGGCTACACCTTC
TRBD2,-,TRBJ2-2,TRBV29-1,CSGTSVSGELFF,TGCAGCGGGACTAGCGTCAGCGGGGAGCTGTTTTTT
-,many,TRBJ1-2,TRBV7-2,CASSLLGRAYGYTF,TGTGCCAGCAGCTTATTAGGGCGGGCCTATGGCTACACCTTC
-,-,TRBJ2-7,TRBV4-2,CASSQDAAYEQYF,TGTGCCAGCAGCCAAGATGCAGCATACGAGCAGTACTTC
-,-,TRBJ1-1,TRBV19,CASSIRGAMNTEAFF,TGTGCCAGTAGTATACGGGGCGCTATGAACACTGAAGCTTTCTTT
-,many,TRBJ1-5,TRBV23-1,CASSQSYPREAGEGQPQHF,TGCGCCAGCAGTCAATCATATCCTCGTGAAGCAGGGGAGGGTCAGCCCCAGCATTTT
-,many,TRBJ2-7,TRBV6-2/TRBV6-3,CASRDGLREQYF,TGTGCCAGTAGGGACGGTTTGCGCGAGCAGTACTTC
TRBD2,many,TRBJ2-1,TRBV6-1,CASSEVLAGGRGEQFF,TGTGCCAGCAGTGAAGTACTAGCGGGGGGCAGGGGTGAGCAGTTCTTC
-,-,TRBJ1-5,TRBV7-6,CASRPTPQEGQPQHF,TGTGCCAGCAGGCCGACTCCCCAAGAAGGTCAGCCCCAGCATTTT
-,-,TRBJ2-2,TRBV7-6,CASSLWAANTGELFF,TGTGCCAGCAGCTTATGGGCGGCTAACACCGGGGAGCTGTTTTTT
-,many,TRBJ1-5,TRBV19,CASKTAGEGQPQHF,TGTGCCAGTAAAACGGCAGGGGAGGGGCAGCCCCAGCATTTT
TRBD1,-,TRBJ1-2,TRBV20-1,CSAAQKGGHGYTF,TGCAGTGCTGCGCAAAAAGGGGGCCATGGCTACACCTTC
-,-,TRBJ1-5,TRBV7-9,CASSLSGTNQPQHF,TGTGCCAGCAGCTTGTCGGGTACCAATCAGCCCCAGCATTTT
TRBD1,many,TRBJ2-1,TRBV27,CASSLSGGTGYNEQFF,TGTGCCAGCAGTTTATCGGGCGGGACAGGGTACAATGAGCAGTTCTTC
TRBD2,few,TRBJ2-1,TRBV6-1,CASSVAGGTYNEQFF,TGTGCCAGCAGTGTCGCGGGGGGCACCTACAATGAGCAGTTCTTC
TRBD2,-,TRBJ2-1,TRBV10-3,CAISEGGGTYNEQFF,TGTGCCATCAGTGAAGGCGGGGGGACCTACAATGAGCAGTTCTTC
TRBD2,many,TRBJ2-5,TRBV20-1,CSAREYERGYQETQYF,TGCAGTGCTAGAGAGTACGAGCGGGGGTACCAAGAGACCCAGTACTTC
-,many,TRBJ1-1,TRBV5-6,CASSLNRIEAFF,TGTGCCAGCAGCTTGAACAGAATTGAAGCTTTCTTT
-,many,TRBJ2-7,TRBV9,CASSVADLGEQYF,TGTGCCAGCAGCGTAGCGGACCTGGGGGAGCAGTACTTC
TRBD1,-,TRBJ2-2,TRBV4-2,CASSQGQGQVSTGELFF,TGTGCCAGCAGCCAAGGACAGGGACAAGTGAGCACCGGGGAGCTGTTTTTT
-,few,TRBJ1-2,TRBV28,CASLLGPSFGYTF,TGTGCCAGCTTGCTTGGGCCTTCGTTTGGCTACACCTTC
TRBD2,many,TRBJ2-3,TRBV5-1,CASSLVAGATTDTQYF,TGCGCCAGCAGCTTGGTAGCGGGGGCCACCACAGATACGCAGTATTTT
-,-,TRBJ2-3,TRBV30,CAWGRAGSGSDTQYF,TGTGCCTGGGGTCGGGCAGGGTCGGGTTCAGATACGCAGTATTTT
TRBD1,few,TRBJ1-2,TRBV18,CASSPYPRDRDGYTF,TGTGCCAGCTCACCTTATCCGCGGGACAGGGATGGCTACACCTTC
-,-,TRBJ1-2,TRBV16,CASSQLGANYGYTF,TGTGCCAGCAGCCAATTGGGAGCTAACTATGGCTACACCTTC
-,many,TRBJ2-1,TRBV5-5,CASSWDYNEQFF,TGTGCCAGCAGTTGGGATTACAATGAGCAGTTCTTC
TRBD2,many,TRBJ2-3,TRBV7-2,CASSLTAGAFPSTDTQYF,TGTGCCAGCAGCTTAACAGCGGGGGCCTTTCCTAGCACAGATACGCAGTATTTT
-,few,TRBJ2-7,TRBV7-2,CASSLRERSSGEQYF,TGTGCCAGCAGCTTACGGGAGCGGTCATCGGGCGAGCAGTACTTC
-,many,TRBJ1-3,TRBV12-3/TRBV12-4,CASRIGPGNTIYF,TGTGCCAGCAGAATCGGACCTGGAAACACCATATATTTT
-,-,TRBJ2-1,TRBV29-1,CSVEFVVEQFF,TGCAGCGTTGAGTTCGTCGTAGAGCAGTTCTTC
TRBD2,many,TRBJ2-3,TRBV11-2,CASSLDPGRLALEQYF,TGTGCCAGCAGCTTAGATCCGGGAAGACTAGCTTTGGAGCAGTATTTT
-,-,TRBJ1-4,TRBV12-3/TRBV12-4,CASSLLGTAVNEKLFF,TGTGCCAGCAGTTTACTAGGGACGGCCGTTAATGAAAAACTGTTTTTT
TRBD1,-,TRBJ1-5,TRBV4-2,CASSQGPGQSNQPQHF,TGTGCCAGCAGCCAAGGGCCGGGACAGAGCAATCAGCCCCAGCATTTT
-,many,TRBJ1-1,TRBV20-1,CSAVRQPMNTEAFF,TGCAGTGCGGTTCGGCAGCCTATGAACACTGAAGCTTTCTTT
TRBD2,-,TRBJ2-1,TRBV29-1,CSVWASGGREQFF,TGCAGCGTTTGGGCTAGCGGGGGACGTGAGCAGTTCTTC
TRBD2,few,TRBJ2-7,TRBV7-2,CASSPRAGGRYEQYF,TGTGCCAGCAGCCCACGGGCGGGGGGCAGATACGAGCAGTACTTC
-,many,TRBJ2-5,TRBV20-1,CSASKGSVVIETQYF,TGCAGTGCTAGTAAGGGATCTGTGGTTATAGAGACCCAGTACTTC
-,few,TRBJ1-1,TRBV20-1,CSAAGRTNTEAFF,TGCAGTGCCGCTGGACGGACGAACACTGAAGCTTTCTTT